This TCR beta chain was captured in a study of T-cell reconstitution after alpha-beta-depleted transplantation in children (dated by TCRdb to 2015 to 2016). Describing the broader study: T-cell immune reconstitution after TCRalphabeta/CD19-depleted allogeneic hematopoietic cell transplantation in children was quantitatively tracked in the study by means of TCR repertoire profiling.

The protocol used for the library was PCR. The reads were generated on an Illumina HiSeq 2500. TCR libraries were prepared with molecular barcoding, using unique molecular identifiers to normalize TCRbeta repertoire quantification. Through fastp at Q25 and MiXCR, TCRdb rebuilt clones from the public reads, retaining in-frame beta chains. CDR3 protein duplicates are merged, each entry listing the most common genes and DNA. The table for this sample lists 350,000 to 450,000 distinct CDR3 sequences; roughly 22% of them were counted only once. The ten largest clonotypes hold 3.8% of the sample. This clonotype was recorded a few times. Its antigen specificity is not known. Qualities for individual bases were not recorded, and no much larger clone is one base off. The source material was PBMCs from the stem cell graft donor, sampled from the stem cell graft. The receptor's source is a human donor who donated a stem cell graft to a child with acute myeloid leukemia.

The nucleotide sequence reads TGTGCCAGCAGCCTACCAAGAGAAAGGACGAACACCGGGGAGCTGTTTTTT. This yields the protein CASSLPRERTNTGELFF. This receptor chain uses TRBV7-8 and TRBJ2-2; the D gene is unclear. Based on the germline V gene, the CDR1 and CDR2 sequences are SGHVS and FQNEAQ. The CDR3 runs 17 residues from the cysteine to the phenylalanine. Only CDR3 DNA remains: 51 bases, in frame from the first base. V sheds 5 bases and J sheds 0 bases, leaving 16 bases between their ends.